These T cell receptor beta chains were read from a single sample in a study of T-cell memory formation after mild COVID-19. TCRdb reanalysed the 5' RACE reads using MiXCR and keeps one entry per CDR3 protein. Found here are about 430,000 distinct CDR3 sequences, about a sixth of them singletons; the top ten hold 20% to 25%. Sequencing was performed on PBMCs or a T cell subset sorted from them (not recorded which). These receptors were obtained from a man younger than 30 who had mild COVID-19 (a few samples of this study predate the infection). Cell type and time point are not known. Each CDR3 is given with its conserved first and last residue. The D gene is left open where the match is weak. Size tells how often a clone was seen (once, few, many) or the class of an expanded clone, and some rows leave it out.

V	D	J	size	CDR3
TRBV5-8	-	TRBJ1-5	-	CASSSLGGTQPQHF
TRBV12-3/TRBV12-4	-	TRBJ2-2	-	CASTRSLAGELFF
TRBV19	-	TRBJ2-2	-	CASSILAGNAGELFF
TRBV20-1	-	TRBJ2-4	few	CSAEGVAKNIQYF
TRBV7-2	-	TRBJ2-3	-	CASSLRPSRDTQYF
TRBV2	-	TRBJ1-5	-	CASSNRRDLCHF
TRBV7-9	-	TRBJ2-1	few	CASSIAGGEQFF
TRBV7-9	-	TRBJ2-7	-	CASSVGTNYEQYF
TRBV6-2/TRBV6-3	-	TRBJ2-5	-	CASSYSIGTQYF
TRBV21-1	-	TRBJ1-5	-	CASTRWQGSKPQHF
TRBV5-1	TRBD1	TRBJ2-1	few	CASSAPGTGNDEQFF
TRBV20-1	-	TRBJ2-3	-	CSARNYRTGSDTQYF
TRBV4-1	TRBD2	TRBJ2-3	-	CASSTRLAGVTDTQYF
TRBV6-5	-	TRBJ2-4	-	CASSPPGDIQYF
TRBV5-1	TRBD1	TRBJ1-1	few	CASLGQENTEAFF
TRBV2	TRBD2	TRBJ2-1	-	CASSGGLGNEQFF
TRBV3-1	-	TRBJ2-2	-	CASSPGRTLNTGELFF
TRBV15	-	TRBJ2-1	-	CATSRRPGGLYNEQFF
TRBV5-1	-	TRBJ2-5	-	CASSTSGGLWETQYF
TRBV9	-	TRBJ2-1	-	CASSPDHLAYSGDEQFF
TRBV10-3	-	TRBJ2-3	few	CAISEGAEGTDTQYF
TRBV12-3/TRBV12-4	-	TRBJ2-5	many	CASSFGKVGETQYF
TRBV20-1	-	TRBJ1-5	-	CSAISWSGNQPQHF
TRBV18	-	TRBJ1-6	-	CASSPRPVQGVDSPLHF
TRBV2	-	TRBJ2-7	-	CASSEVTVSAYEQYF
TRBV6-2/TRBV6-3	-	TRBJ2-5	-	CASSWGHLGETQYF
TRBV18	TRBD1	TRBJ2-7	few	CASSPGQPYEQYF
TRBV6-4	TRBD2	TRBJ2-1	many	CASSGGGELFF
TRBV4-2	TRBD1	TRBJ2-1	few	CASSQEDRGGYNEQFF
TRBV20-1	TRBD2	TRBJ2-1	-	CSARDPSGVSYNEQFF
TRBV20-1	TRBD1	TRBJ1-5	few	CSASAGTASSQSRHF
TRBV3-1	TRBD2	TRBJ2-1	-	CASSQTPGLAGDNEQFF
TRBV4-1	TRBD1	TRBJ2-3	-	CASSQGTGIGSDTQYF
TRBV28	-	TRBJ2-3	-	CASRGALATDTQYF
TRBV5-5	-	TRBJ1-2	-	CASSFSGATPRVVYGYTF
TRBV29-1	-	TRBJ1-3	-	CSVAQTGNTIYF
TRBV7-3	-	TRBJ1-1	-	CASSSFGGAEAFF
TRBV20-1	TRBD2	TRBJ2-3	few	CSAPSSGGVDTQYF
TRBV19	-	TRBJ1-1	-	CASTLTVTDTEAFF
TRBV24-1	-	TRBJ2-3	-	CATSESSTDTQYF
TRBV4-1	TRBD2	TRBJ2-3	few	CASSQSLGLAGATDTQYF
TRBV7-3	TRBD2	TRBJ2-1	few	CASSSGTSSWEQFF
TRBV12-3/TRBV12-4	TRBD1	TRBJ2-7	few	CASSGRQGASEQYF
TRBV7-2	-	TRBJ2-7	few	CASRSRGEGEQYF
TRBV20-1	-	TRBJ1-1	-	CSARTANTEAFF
TRBV6-6	-	TRBJ2-7	few	CASSYTDTYEQYF
TRBV20-1	-	TRBJ2-5	few	CSARELADRETQYF
TRBV9	-	TRBJ2-1	few	CASGGQGPYNEQFF
TRBV7-3	-	TRBJ2-6	once	CAHREAGANVLTF
TRBV2	-	TRBJ1-1	-	CASSRTAGISEAFF
TRBV7-9	TRBD1	TRBJ1-1	few	CASSQRQGLDTEAFF
TRBV24-1	-	TRBJ2-3	-	CATSDKQGDEDTQYF
TRBV12-5	-	TRBJ2-1	few	CASAPDSGAYNEQFF